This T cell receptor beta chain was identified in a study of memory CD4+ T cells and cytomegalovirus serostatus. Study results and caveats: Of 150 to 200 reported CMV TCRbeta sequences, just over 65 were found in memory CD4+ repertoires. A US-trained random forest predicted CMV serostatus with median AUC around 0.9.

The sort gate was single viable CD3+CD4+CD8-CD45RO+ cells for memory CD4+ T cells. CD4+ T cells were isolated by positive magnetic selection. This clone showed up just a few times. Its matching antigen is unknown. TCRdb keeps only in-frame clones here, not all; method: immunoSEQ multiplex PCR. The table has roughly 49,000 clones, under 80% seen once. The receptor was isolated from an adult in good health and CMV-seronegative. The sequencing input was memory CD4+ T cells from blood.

In DNA, the CDR3 is TGTGCCAGCAGGGACGACAGGGTGAACACTGAAGCTTTCTTT. Its protein is CASRDDRVNTEAFF. V gene TRBV28 combines with J gene TRBJ1-1; TRBD1 aligns across 7 bases. The V segment lost 6 bases and the J segment 0 bases; nucleotides outside the gene matches: 4. The CDR3 is made up of 14 amino acids. Germline V gene sequence: CDR1 MDHEN, CDR2 SYDVKM.